The T cell receptor beta chain under discussion was sequenced for a study of shared clonotypes between healthy human individuals. The ends lost 2 bases at V and 6 bases at J; junction bases unmatched: 10. Per the germline V gene, CDR1 is MNHEY and CDR2 is SVGAGI. CDR3 length equals 15 residues. Concerning this clone: Its specificity is unknown.

Whole-study findings and limits: Tissue TCR repertoires likely differ from these blood-only repertoires.

Several immunoSEQ 96-well plates shared each subset's DNA, each plate a replicate. The method was immunoSEQ multiplex PCR; TCRdb's version includes in-frame clones alone and lacks a portion of them. Here the sample spans around 1,900,000 clones, about 94% being singletons. Only CD45RO-negative cells positively selected for CCR7 counted as naive CD8 cells, so terminally differentiated effector memory CD45RA+ cells were excluded. Sequenced material: naive CD8+ T cells from PBMCs. The TCR comes from a man between 18 and 29 years old in good health. Some clones in this sample may be carry-over from other donors' samples. The rearrangement uses TRBV6-5 and TRBJ2-7, with TRBD1 matching 7 bases. This CDR3 is CASSYKQGFLGEQYF. In nucleotides, the CDR3 is TGTGCCAGCAGTTACAAACAGGGGTTTCTGGGCGAGCAGTACTTC.